The 28 T cell receptor beta chains reported below all come from one sample, sequenced in a study of cytomegalovirus exposure and HLA in healthy donors. Amplification used 60 Vbeta primers and 13 Jbeta primers. The method was immunoSEQ multiplex PCR; TCRdb's version includes in-frame clones alone and lacks a portion of them. Here the sample spans roughly 170,000 clones, approximately 86% being singletons. Sequences were obtained from PBMCs. These receptors all stem from a male donor in good health and CMV-seronegative.

The chain employs TRBV11-2 and TRBJ1-4; no firm D call. V dropped 1 base and J dropped 6 bases, with 6 bases sitting between them. The CDR3 runs to 13 residues. The germline V gene encodes CDR1 SGHAT and CDR2 FQNNGV. CDR3 sequence reads: CASSLVGDEKLFF. CDR3 nucleotides: TGTGCCAGCAGCTTAGTCGGTGATGAAAAACTGTTTTTT.

The V call is TRBV10-1, the J call TRBJ1-2; the D gene is possibly TRBD1 (5 bases). CDR3 length: 14 amino acids. CDR1 WNHNN and CDR2 SYGVQD come from the germline V gene (reference sequence). V was pared by 0 bases and J by 8 bases, with 13 bases between. CDR3 nucleotides: TGCGCCAGCAGTGAGTCGAATAGGGGTCGGGGCTACACCTTC. Protein sequence: CASSESNRGRGYTF.

The V and J genes are TRBV27 and TRBJ2-2; possibly TRBD2 for D (5 bases). Trimming shortened V by 7 bases and J by 0 bases, and 15 bases separated the two germline ends. Germline CDR1 MNHEY, CDR2 SMNVEV (reference sequence). The CDR3 totals 16 residues. The CDR3 DNA reads as TGTGCCAGCAAATTTTCGGAGGTCTCGAACACCGGGGAGCTGTTTTTT. Its protein is CASKFSEVSNTGELFF.

The chain combines TRBV6-5 with TRBJ2-2, with 7 bases matching TRBD1. V was pared by 2 bases and J by 4 bases, with 4 bases of the junction left unmatched. CDR1 MNHEY and CDR2 SVGAGI come from the germline V gene. This CDR3 is 15 amino acids long. CDR3 protein: CASSYQGQLTGELFF. The CDR3 DNA is TGTGCCAGCAGTTACCAGGGACAGCTCACCGGGGAGCTGTTTTTT.

This chain links TRBV29-1 with TRBJ1-1; D may be TRBD1 (5 bases). Germline CDR1 reads SQVTM; CDR2 reads ANQGSEA. The CDR3 sequence is 13 residues long. Trimming removed 3 bases from V and 7 bases from J, with 15 bases in between. This CDR3 is CSVDRGRAYEAFF. In DNA, the CDR3 is TGCAGCGTTGATAGGGGTAGGGCTTATGAAGCTTTCTTT. The entire variable domain, with the rest obtained from reference TRBV29-1 and TRBJ1-1, is as follows: SAVISQKPSRDICQRGTSLTIQCQVDSQVTMMFWYRQQPGQSLTLIATANQGSEATYESGFVIDKFPISRPNLTFSTLTVSNMSPEDSSIYLCSVDRGRAYEAFFGQGTRLTVV.

This chain uses TRBV7-9 with TRBJ1-6, with TRBD1 identical over 10 bases. V was pared by 7 bases and J by 10 bases, with 16 bases of the junction left unmatched. Germline-derived CDR1 and CDR2 are SEHNR and FQNEAQ (reference sequence). The CDR3 is 17 residues long. Here the CDR3 DNA reads TGTGCCAGCATCGAGAGACAGGGGGCTTTGTCGGGATCACCCCTCCACTTT. Its translation is CASIERQGALSGSPLHF.

This chain uses TRBV10-3 with TRBJ2-4; D is perhaps TRBD1 (6 bases). V lost 6 bases and J 6 bases, leaving 12 bases between the germline ends. Germline lookup yields CDR1 ENHRY and CDR2 SYGVKD. The CDR3 is 13 amino acids. The CDR3 bases are TGTGCCATCAGGCGACAGGAAACAAACATTCAGTACTTC. It encodes CAIRRQETNIQYF.

V and J are TRBV11-2 and TRBJ2-5; tentative D call: TRBD2 (6 bases). Germline lookup yields CDR1 SGHAT and CDR2 FQNNGV. Deletions cut 4 bases from V and 4 bases from J, with 13 bases between. The CDR3 extends over 14 amino acids. In DNA form, the CDR3 reads TGTGCCAGCAGCTACCGTCCGCGGGGAGAGACCCAGTACTTC. It codes for CASSYRPRGETQYF.

The chain uses TRBV18 and TRBJ2-5, with TRBD1 matching 8 bases. The CDR3 has 14 amino acids. Germline loops: CDR1 KGHSH, CDR2 LQKENI. V lost 3 bases, J lost 5 bases, and 5 bases stayed unmatched. DNA for the CDR3: TGTGCCAGCTCACCCAGGGGGCGGAGTGAGACCCAGTACTTC. It codes for CASSPRGRSETQYF.

For the CDR3, the DNA is TGTGCCAGCAGTTCACCGGGAGGTTCCTACGAGCAGTACTTC. It translates to CASSSPGGSYEQYF. The chain recombines TRBV28 with TRBJ2-7, with TRBD2 identical over 7 bases. CDR3 length equals 14 residues. With V trimmed by 4 bases and J by 1 base, 4 bases remained unmatched. Germline lookup yields CDR1 MDHEN and CDR2 SYDVKM.

V is TRBV12-5 and J is TRBJ2-1, with D tentatively TRBD2 (5 bases). V was pared by 2 bases and J by 0 bases, with 11 bases between. The CDR3 sequence is 16 residues long. The V gene's germline CDR1 is LGHNT and CDR2 FRNRAP. CDR3 sequence: CASGLSPAVSYNEQFF. Written as DNA, the CDR3 is TGTGCTAGTGGTTTGTCCCCAGCGGTCTCCTACAATGAGCAGTTCTTC.

The chain links TRBV4-1 to TRBJ1-2, with D uncertain. This CDR3 is 15 amino acids long. Trimming shortened V by 0 bases and J by 2 bases, and 10 bases separated the two germline ends. Looked up from germline, CDR1 is MGHRA and CDR2 is YSYEKL. The CDR3 loop reads CASSQEHSPNYGYTF. The CDR3 nucleotides read TGCGCCAGCAGCCAAGAGCATAGCCCAAACTATGGCTACACCTTC.

This chain links TRBV6-5 with TRBJ1-2, with TRBD1 as a possible D gene (6 bases). The germline V gene has CDR1 MNHEY and CDR2 SVGAGI. V was pared by 6 bases and J by 3 bases, with 17 bases between. The CDR3 extends over 15 amino acids. CDR3 coding DNA: TGTGCCAGCAGAAACAGGGTTTTTTATGACTATGGCTACACCTTC. Translated: CASRNRVFYDYGYTF.

The chain combines TRBV5-6 with TRBJ1-2, with 7 positions matching TRBD1. Germline V lookup: CDR1 SGHDT, CDR2 YYEEEE. This CDR3 spans 16 amino acids. The V and J ends lost 3 bases and 0 bases, in that order; junction bases with no gene match: 8. The CDR3 coding sequence is TGTGCCAGCAGCTGGGACAGCGTCAAAGCTAACTATGGCTACACCTTC. It encodes CASSWDSVKANYGYTF. The complete variable domain, with remaining parts taken from reference TRBV5-6 and TRBJ1-2, reads DAGVTQSPTHLIKTRGQQVTLRCSPKSGHDTVSWYQQALGQGPQFIFQYYEEEERQRGNFPDRFSGHQFPNYSSELNVNALLLGDSALYLCASSWDSVKANYGYTFGSGTRLTVV.

As to this clone: This same CDR3 is encoded by further DNA sequences in the sample. This sequence joins TRBV7-9 and TRBJ1-6; unclear D gene. The germline V gene has CDR1 SEHNR and CDR2 FQNEAQ (reference sequence). The CDR3 runs to 14 residues. Trimming took off 1 base at V and 8 bases at J, with 9 bases between the two ends. The chain's CDR3 is CASSLGGGDSPLHF. CDR3 sequence (DNA): TGTGCCAGCAGCTTAGGGGGAGGAGATTCACCCCTCCACTTT. Filled out from reference TRBV7-9 and TRBJ1-6, the complete variable domain reads DTGVSQNPRHKITKRGQNVTFRCDPISEHNRLYWYRQTLGQGPEFLTYFQNEAQLEKSRLLSDRFSAERPKGSFSTLEIQRTEQGDSAMYLCASSLGGGDSPLHFGNGTRLTVT.

This chain links TRBV19 with TRBJ1-3; no clear D. V was cut by 11 bases and J by 2 bases, with 13 bases left in between. Germline-derived CDR1 and CDR2 are LNHDA and SQIVND (reference sequence). The CDR3 extends over 13 amino acids. CDR3 sequence: CASTVGAGNTIYF. CDR3 in DNA: TGTGCCTCAACCGTCGGGGCTGGAAACACCATATATTTT.

CDR3 coding DNA: TGTGCCAGCAGTTTTCGCCCACGGGGGGGCTATGGCTACACCTTC. The encoded protein is CASSFRPRGGYGYTF. The chain recombines TRBV27 with TRBJ1-2; D may be TRBD1 (5 bases). The CDR3 has 15 residues. V dropped 3 bases and J dropped 4 bases, with 15 bases sitting between them. Germline-derived CDR1 and CDR2 are MNHEY and SMNVEV (reference sequence).

The sample holds a few counts of this clone. CDR3 nucleotides: TGTGCCAGCAGTCAAACAGGGGGAGGTCAGCCCCAGCATTTT. This sequence encodes CASSQTGGGQPQHF. The chain carries TRBV28 and TRBJ1-5, with 8 nucleotides matching TRBD1. CDR3 length: 14 residues. Germline lookup yields CDR1 MDHEN and CDR2 SYDVKM. V gave up 5 bases and J gave up 6 bases; unmatched junction bases: 6. Variable domain in full (rest from reference TRBV28 and TRBJ1-5): DVKVTQSSRYLVKRTGEKVFLECVQDMDHENMFWYRQDPGLGLRLIYFSYDVKMKEKGDIPEGYSVSREKKERFSLILESASTNQTSMYLCASSQTGGGQPQHFGDGTRLSIL.

The chain couples TRBV27 to TRBJ1-5; D gene unclear. V shed 6 bases and J shed 10 bases, with 13 bases lying between them. Germline V gene sequence: CDR1 MNHEY, CDR2 SMNVEV (reference sequence). The CDR3 covers 12 residues. The CDR3 DNA reads as TGTGCCAGCAGCTTCGAGCCTCATCCCCAGCATTTT. It codes for CASSFEPHPQHF.

As for this clone: A junction boundary mismatches the germline segment, possibly from a read error. This rearrangement joins TRBV6-5 to TRBJ2-7, with 7 nucleotides matching TRBD1. This CDR3 comprises 15 residues. Germline V lookup: CDR1 MNHEY, CDR2 SVGAGI. In DNA form, the CDR3 reads TGTGCCAGCAGTTACATGGGACAGCCACTCTACGAGCAGCACTTC. The encoded protein is CASSYMGQPLYEQHF.

The chain recombines TRBV6-6 with TRBJ1-1; D may be TRBD1 (5 bases). Germline V gene lookup returns CDR1 MNHNY and CDR2 SVGAGI (reference sequence). Trimming took 2 bases from V and 2 from J, leaving 6 bases between them. CDR3 length: 13 residues. The CDR3 protein is CASSYQGNTEAFF. As DNA, the CDR3 is TGTGCCAGCAGTTACCAGGGAAACACTGAAGCTTTCTTT.

The chain couples TRBV28 to TRBJ1-3; unclear D gene. V was pared by 7 bases and J by 0 bases, with 7 bases between. The CDR3 runs to 13 residues. From germline, CDR1 is MDHEN and CDR2 SYDVKM. CDR3 residues: CASTRFSGNTIYF. In DNA form, the CDR3 reads TGTGCCAGCACCCGGTTCTCTGGAAACACCATATATTTT. The full variable domain, in which reference TRBV28 and TRBJ1-3 provide the parts outside the CDR3, is DVKVTQSSRYLVKRTGEKVFLECVQDMDHENMFWYRQDPGLGLRLIYFSYDVKMKEKGDIPEGYSVSREKKERFSLILESASTNQTSMYLCASTRFSGNTIYFGEGSWLTVV.

In regard to this clone: The same CDR3 also results from other DNA sequences found in this sample. The chain uses TRBV27 and TRBJ2-3, with 11 bases that match TRBD2. CDR1 MNHEY and CDR2 SMNVEV come from the germline V gene (reference sequence). This CDR3 region has 13 residues. With 6 bases clipped from V and 6 bases from J, the junction kept 2 bases outside the gene matches. The CDR3 reads CASRLAGADTQYF. For the CDR3, the DNA is TGTGCCAGCAGACTAGCGGGGGCTGATACGCAGTATTTT.

This clone was counted once. The V and J genes are TRBV11-3 and TRBJ2-1, with 7 bases matching TRBD2. V trimming: 0 bases; J trimming: 0 bases; junction bases outside the gene matches: 5. The CDR3 loop spans 17 amino acids. Germline V gene lookup returns CDR1 SGHNT and CDR2 YENEEA. CDR3 amino acids: CASSLDPERDSYNEQFF. DNA for the CDR3: TGTGCCAGCAGCTTAGACCCCGAGCGGGACTCCTACAATGAGCAGTTCTTC.

The sample holds one count of this clone. The CDR3 bases are TGTGCCAGCCGGGACAGGGTTTCGGGACAGTTCTTC. Translating it yields CASRDRVSGQFF. The chain uses TRBV28 and TRBJ2-1; 9 nucleotides align to TRBD1. After removal of 8 bases from V and 13 bases from J, the junction contained 9 bases not matched to a gene. The CDR3 extends over 12 amino acids. Germline V lookup: CDR1 MDHEN, CDR2 SYDVKM. Full variable domain (remainder filled in from reference TRBV28 and TRBJ2-1): DVKVTQSSRYLVKRTGEKVFLECVQDMDHENMFWYRQDPGLGLRLIYFSYDVKMKEKGDIPEGYSVSREKKERFSLILESASTNQTSMYLCASRDRVSGQFFGPGTRLTVL.

This clone was seen a handful of times. The chain employs TRBV6-1 and TRBJ1-2, with D uncertain. Trimming left V 6 bases short and J 3 bases short, with 17 bases between. Per germline, CDR1 MNHNS and CDR2 SASEGT. The CDR3 extends over 15 amino acids. CDR3 DNA sequence: TGTGCCAGCAGCCGCCTTCCCGGAGGATACTATGGCTACACCTTC. This translates into CASSRLPGGYYGYTF.

The chain has TRBV18 and TRBJ1-3, with D perhaps TRBD1 (6 bases). The CDR3 totals 17 residues. The V end lost 3 bases, the J end lost 1 base, and 16 bases lay between the germline ends. The germline gives CDR1 KGHSH, CDR2 LQKENI. The CDR3: CASSPGQRLISGNTIYF. CDR3 sequence (DNA): TGTGCCAGCTCACCGGGACAACGGCTAATATCTGGAAACACCATATATTTT.

This clone was counted only a few times. V is TRBV6-1 and J is TRBJ1-4; D ambiguous. CDR3 length: 13 amino acids. The V end was cut by 4 bases, the J end by 5 bases, with 8 bases between. Germline assignment: CDR1 MNHNS and CDR2 SASEGT. This CDR3 is CASSAAGNEKLFF. The CDR3 DNA follows: TGTGCCAGCAGTGCGGCGGGGAATGAAAAACTGTTTTTT.